A selection of T cell receptor beta chains follows, all from one sample in a study. TCRdb analysed the 5' RACE reads with MiXCR anew, one entry per CDR3 protein. The table lists about 6,400 distinct CDR3 sequences, approximately 59% of them singletons. Sequenced: tumor-infiltrating memory CD4+ T cells sorted from the breast tumor. These receptor sequences come from a female donor with breast cancer. Each CDR3 is given with its conserved first and last residue. Fields, in order: V gene, J gene, clone size, D gene, CDR3 DNA, CDR3 protein. A D gene is named only where the DNA matches it firmly. The size entry is marked missing in some rows and otherwise reads once, few, many or a size class.

TRBV2	TRBJ2-7	.	.	TGTGCCAGCAGTGAAAACTCCGGGGGAACGGTTTCCTACGAGCAGTACTTC	CASSENSGGTVSYEQYF
TRBV5-1	TRBJ2-7	.	.	TGCGCCAGCAGCTTGGACAGGGTTTTAACCTACGAGCAGTACTTC	CASSLDRVLTYEQYF
TRBV6-6	TRBJ1-4	.	TRBD1	TGTGCCAGCAGTCCAACAGGGGGAGAAAAACTGTTTTTT	CASSPTGGEKLFF
TRBV20-1	TRBJ1-1	.	.	TGCAGTGCTAGGAGGGGAATCCAAGCTTTCTTT	CSARRGIQAFF
TRBV10-3	TRBJ1-2	.	.	TGTGCCATCAGTGAGTCACCTCTATTCTATGGCTACACCTTC	CAISESPLFYGYTF
TRBV20-1	TRBJ2-1	.	TRBD2	TGCAGTGCCACAAAGCCTAGCGGGGGGTACAATGAGCAGTTCTTC	CSATKPSGGYNEQFF
TRBV4-2	TRBJ2-1	few	TRBD1	TGTGCCAGCAGCCAAGATCAGGGACAGGGGCCTAATGAGCAGTTCTTC	CASSQDQGQGPNEQFF
TRBV9	TRBJ2-4	.	.	TGTGCCAGCAGCGCCGGCCCCGGCGGAAACATTCAGTACTTC	CASSAGPGGNIQYF
TRBV5-4	TRBJ2-1	.	.	TGTGCCAGCAGCCCGAGGCGGGCTTCCCAGATTTCCAATGAGCAGTTCTTC	CASSPRRASQISNEQFF
TRBV3-1	TRBJ2-7	.	.	TGTGCCAGCAGCCAAGTCCTAGCGTCCTACGAGCAGTACTTC	CASSQVLASYEQYF
TRBV20-1	TRBJ2-7	medium-sized	TRBD2	TGCAGTGCCCAGAAGGGACTATCTCCCCACGAGCAGTACTTC	CSAQKGLSPHEQYF
TRBV7-2	TRBJ2-7	.	.	TGTGCCAGCAGCTTTGGCAGGGCTCTGTACGAGCAGTACTTC	CASSFGRALYEQYF
TRBV20-1	TRBJ2-1	.	.	TGCAGTGCTAGAGATGTTGCTAGCGTAGACAATGAGCAGTTCTTC	CSARDVASVDNEQFF
TRBV20-1	TRBJ2-5	few	.	TGCAGTGCTAGATGGGGGGCCCAGTACTTC	CSARWGAQYF
TRBV20-1	TRBJ2-7	.	TRBD2	TGCAGTGCTGGGATTCCGGGACTAGCGGGAGCCGGTGAGCAGTACTTC	CSAGIPGLAGAGEQYF
TRBV12-3/TRBV12-4	TRBJ2-5	.	.	TGTGCCAGCAGTTCGGGACGGCAAGAGACCCAGTACTTC	CASSSGRQETQYF
TRBV24-1	TRBJ1-2	.	.	TGTGCCACCAGTGATGCGGGGGTCGACTATGGCTACACCTTC	CATSDAGVDYGYTF
TRBV11-2	TRBJ1-2	.	TRBD1	TGTGCCAGCAGCTTTCCACAGGGGGCCTATGGCTACACCTTC	CASSFPQGAYGYTF
TRBV2	TRBJ1-1	.	.	TGTGCCAGCAGTGTATCCGAGAACACTGAAGCTTTCTTT	CASSVSENTEAFF
TRBV5-1	TRBJ2-7	.	TRBD2	TGCGCCAGCAGCTGGGGTGGGAGCGGGGTTGACGAGCAGTACTTC	CASSWGGSGVDEQYF
TRBV12-3/TRBV12-4	TRBJ2-7	once	.	TGTGCCAGCAGTTTTCCGGACAAGGGCTACGAGCAGTACTTC	CASSFPDKGYEQYF
TRBV5-1	TRBJ2-5	.	.	TGCGCCAGCAGCTTGGTTGGTGAAGAGACCCAGTACTTC	CASSLVGEETQYF
TRBV5-6	TRBJ2-5	.	.	TGTGCCAGCAGCTTGGGAGCCAGGGGAAGTGCCCAGTACTTC	CASSLGARGSAQYF
TRBV10-3	TRBJ2-2	.	TRBD2	TGTGCCATCAGTGAGGGACTAGCGGGGAGCACCGGGGAGCTGTTTTTT	CAISEGLAGSTGELFF
TRBV20-1	TRBJ2-1	.	.	TGCAGTGCTCGGCGGACCTACAATGAGCAGTTCTTC	CSARRTYNEQFF
TRBV7-9	TRBJ2-7	.	TRBD2	TGTGCCAGCAGCCCCCAGGGACTAGCCGCTTCATTTCAGTACTTC	CASSPQGLAASFQYF
TRBV20-1	TRBJ1-2	few	.	TGCAGTGCTAGAGATAGTTGGGTACAAGGCTACACCTTC	CSARDSWVQGYTF
TRBV9	TRBJ1-2	few	TRBD1	TGTGCCAGCAGCCAGGGACAGGGGAGCCCAGGCAACTATGGCTACACCTTC	CASSQGQGSPGNYGYTF
TRBV7-3	TRBJ2-1	.	.	TGTGCCAGCAGCTTGGAGGAATACAATGAGCAGTTCTTC	CASSLEEYNEQFF
TRBV4-2	TRBJ1-2	.	TRBD1	TGTGCCAGCAGCCCGGACAGGGTGGGAGGCTACACCTTC	CASSPDRVGGYTF
TRBV6-6	TRBJ2-7	.	.	TGTGCCAGCAGTTACGTTATAACTTCCGAGCAGTACTTC	CASSYVITSEQYF
TRBV20-1	TRBJ1-2	once	.	TGCAGTGCCAGTGTGGGGGCTAACTATGGCTACACCTTC	CSASVGANYGYTF
TRBV18	TRBJ2-6	.	.	TGTGCCAGCTCACCACCGGGACCCTCAGCCTCTGGGGCCAACGTCCTGACTTTC	CASSPPGPSASGANVLTF
TRBV29-1	TRBJ2-6	.	.	TGCAGCGTTGCACTCTCTGGGGCCAACGTCCTGACTTTC	CSVALSGANVLTF
TRBV24-1	TRBJ2-1	.	.	TGTGCCACCAGTACGAGTGGGGACCGCTACCCCAATGAGCAGTTCTTC	CATSTSGDRYPNEQFF
TRBV5-1	TRBJ2-3	few	.	TGCGCCAGCAGCCCAGTCACCAGCACAGATACGCAGTATTTT	CASSPVTSTDTQYF
TRBV7-2	TRBJ2-2	.	.	TGTGCCAGCAGCCTTACTAGGGTCACCACCGGGGAGCTGTTTTTT	CASSLTRVTTGELFF
TRBV20-1	TRBJ1-1	.	.	TGCAGTGTTAGAGACGATGCCTACACTGAAGCTTTCTTT	CSVRDDAYTEAFF
TRBV5-1	TRBJ1-2	.	.	TGCGCCAGCAGCTTTGGGTATGGCTACACCTTC	CASSFGYGYTF
TRBV11-3	TRBJ2-6	.	.	TGTGCCAGCAGCTTATCCTCGAGGGCCAACGTCCTGACTTTC	CASSLSSRANVLTF
TRBV5-1	TRBJ1-1	.	.	TGCGCCAGCAGCTTGCACTACCGGCCGCACCCCGGGGAAGTGAACACTGAAGCTTTCTTT	CASSLHYRPHPGEVNTEAFF
TRBV4-1	TRBJ1-1	.	.	TGCGCCAGCAGCCGGGCACTGGGGGCTGAAGCTTTCTTT	CASSRALGAEAFF
TRBV7-6	TRBJ1-2	.	TRBD1	TGTGCCAGCAGCCCTGGGACAGCCCGAAATCTACTAGATGGCTACACCTTC	CASSPGTARNLLDGYTF